Following are 22 T cell receptor beta chains from one sample sequenced in a study of T cell responses to AZD1222 COVID-19 vaccine. The repertoire was sequenced with immunoSEQ multiplex PCR; TCRdb's copy has only in-frame clones and lacks some. The profile covers about 180,000 clones, with around nine tenths appearing a single time and roughly 1.9% taken by the ten largest. The sample was peripheral blood, taken 28 days after the second AZD1222 dose. These TCRs come from an adult who received the AZD1222 COVID-19 vaccine.

This clone was seen a few times. V usage is TRBV30 and J usage is TRBJ2-2, with D hard to call. Germline V gene data show CDR1 as GTSNPN and CDR2 as SVGIG (reference sequence). This CDR3 contains 17 residues. Trimming left V 5 bases short and J 0 bases short, with 19 bases between. The CDR3 coding sequence is TGTGCCTGGGGGAACCGGATAGGGCAGGCGAACACCGGGGAGCTGTTTTTT. It specifies CAWGNRIGQANTGELFF.

The chain combines TRBV19 with TRBJ1-1; no firm D call. V was cut by 10 bases and J by 0 bases, with 6 bases left in between. The CDR3 extends over 11 amino acids. From germline, CDR1 is LNHDA and CDR2 SQIVND (reference sequence). The DNA of the CDR3 is TGTGCCACCTATATGAACACTGAAGCTTTCTTT. Translation: CATYMNTEAFF. The complete variable domain, with remaining parts taken from reference TRBV19 and TRBJ1-1, reads DGGITQSPKYLFRKEGQNVTLSCEQNLNHDAMYWYRQDPGQGLRLIYYSQIVNDFQKGDIAEGYSVSREKKESFPLTVTSAQKNPTAFYLCATYMNTEAFFGQGTRLTVV.

The V and J genes are TRBV4-1 and TRBJ1-6; the match to TRBD1 covers 11 bases. V shed 3 bases, J shed 9 bases, and the junction held 13 bases outside the gene matches. The CDR3 is 18 amino acids. Germline V gene sequence: CDR1 MGHRA, CDR2 YSYEKL. The CDR3, as DNA: TGCGCCAGCAGCCAGGGAACTTCCGATGGGACAGGGGGTTCACCCCTCCACTTT. Amino acids: CASSQGTSDGTGGSPLHF.

The chain carries TRBV4-1 and TRBJ1-3; tentative D call: TRBD1 (5 bases). CDR3 size: 13 residues. Trimming cost V 7 bases and J 0 bases, with 7 bases left between them. Germline loops: CDR1 MGHRA, CDR2 YSYEKL. The CDR3 protein is CASKGDSGNTIYF. The CDR3 DNA follows: TGCGCCAGCAAAGGGGACTCTGGAAACACCATATATTTT.

The chain links TRBV6-2 or TRBV6-3 to TRBJ1-2; D gene uncertain. Germline CDR1 MNHEY, CDR2 SVGEGT. The CDR3 loop spans 13 amino acids. Trimming took off 6 bases at V and 5 bases at J, with 13 bases between the two ends. CDR3 loop: CASSQSRLYGYTF. DNA for the CDR3: TGTGCCAGCAGCCAAAGCAGGTTATATGGCTACACCTTC.

The genes are TRBV5-5 and TRBJ1-2, with D uncertain. CDR1 and CDR2 from the germline V gene are SGHKS and YYEKEE (reference sequence). The CDR3 extends over 14 amino acids. V lost 0 bases, J lost 4 bases, and 10 bases lay in between. The CDR3 here is CASSLATAIYGYTF. The CDR3, as DNA: TGTGCCAGCAGCTTGGCTACAGCTATCTATGGCTACACCTTC.

The chain carries TRBV7-2 and TRBJ2-3, with 13 bases aligning to TRBD2. The junction had 4 bases not matched to a gene; V was cut back by 1 base and J by 9 bases. CDR1 and CDR2 from the germline V gene are SGHTA and FQGNSA. The CDR3 has 15 amino acids. CDR3 in amino acids: CASSLGTSGGITQYF. DNA of the CDR3: TGTGCCAGCAGCTTAGGGACTAGCGGGGGAATCACGCAGTATTTT.

About this clone: Distinct nucleotide sequences in the sample also encode this CDR3. This rearrangement joins TRBV6-5 to TRBJ2-7, with TRBD1 matching over 7 bases. V lost 2 bases and J lost 2; bases outside the gene matches: 3. Germline CDR1 is MNHEY and CDR2 is SVGAGI. The CDR3 covers 14 residues. CDR3 sequence: CASSYATGAYEQYF. Written as DNA, the CDR3 is TGTGCCAGCAGTTACGCTACAGGGGCCTACGAGCAGTACTTC.

This chain joins TRBV5-4 and TRBJ1-2, with unresolved D. The CDR3 totals 12 residues. Trimming left V 3 bases short and J 4 bases short, with 7 bases between. Germline-derived CDR1 and CDR2 are SGHNT and YYREEE (reference sequence). CDR3 coding DNA: TGTGCCAGCAGCTACGACACCTATGGCTACACCTTC. Its translation: CASSYDTYGYTF.

The rearrangement links TRBV4-2 to TRBJ2-3; D unresolved. This CDR3 is 16 amino acids long. Germline V gives CDR1 LGHNA, CDR2 YNFKEQ. Trimming cost V 0 bases and J 6 bases, with 16 bases left between them. CDR3 sequence reads: CASSQDPISPFDTQYF. The DNA for the CDR3 is TGTGCCAGCAGCCAAGATCCAATTAGTCCGTTCGATACGCAGTATTTT.

The V and J genes are TRBV9 and TRBJ1-2; TRBD1 might be the D (5 bases). V was shortened by 0 bases and J by 2 bases, with 11 bases between the two germline ends. Germline CDR1 and CDR2: SGDLS and YYNGEE. The CDR3 extends over 15 amino acids. The CDR3 coding sequence is TGTGCCAGCAGCGTAGGACGGGGGAAAAACTATGGCTACACCTTC. This gives the protein CASSVGRGKNYGYTF.

Only a few counts were recorded for this clone. J is TRBJ2-3 and V is TRBV6-5, with 10 bases that match TRBD2. V was pared by 6 bases and J by 10 bases, with 10 bases of the junction left unmatched. The CDR3 has 14 amino acids. Germline CDR1 is MNHEY and CDR2 is SVGAGI. The CDR3 protein is CASRERGGLVPQYF. The CDR3 DNA is TGTGCCAGCAGAGAGCGGGGGGGCCTGGTCCCGCAGTATTTT.

The rearrangement joins TRBV6-1 to TRBJ2-5, with D perhaps matching TRBD2 (6 bases). There are 14 residues in the CDR3. Trimming pared 0 bases from V and 5 bases from J, leaving 10 bases between. Per the germline V gene, CDR1 is MNHNS and CDR2 is SASEGT. The CDR3 DNA sequence: TGTGCCAGCAGTGAAGCGGCGGGGCGGGAGACCCAGTACTTC. It specifies CASSEAAGRETQYF.

V gene TRBV2 combines with J gene TRBJ1-2; D gene uncertain. Deletions cut 3 bases from V and 2 bases from J, with 4 bases between. CDR3 size: 12 residues. Germline CDR1 and CDR2: SNHLY and FYNNEI. The CDR3 DNA is TGTGCCAGCAGTGAGGCCAACTATGGCTACACCTTC. Its translation: CASSEANYGYTF.

The genes are TRBV7-2 and TRBJ1-1; maybe TRBD1 (6 bases). The CDR3 has 15 amino acids. The V end was cut by 1 base, the J end by 5 bases, with 14 bases between. Germline CDR1 reads SGHTA; CDR2 reads FQGNSA. CDR3 amino acids: CASSLDPGARTEAFF. The DNA of the CDR3 is TGTGCCAGCAGCTTAGATCCGGGGGCGAGAACTGAAGCTTTCTTT.

This rearrangement joins TRBV28 to TRBJ1-1, with no clear D. Germline CDR1 reads MDHEN; CDR2 reads SYDVKM. The V end lost 2 bases, the J end lost 0 bases, and 19 bases lay between the germline ends. This CDR3 is built from 18 residues. The CDR3 loop reads CASSLRAGLPIMNTEAFF. CDR3 nucleotide sequence: TGTGCCAGCAGTTTACGAGCGGGGTTGCCTATTATGAACACTGAAGCTTTCTTT.

J is TRBJ1-5 and V is TRBV4-2; possible D gene TRBD1, 6 bases. The V end was cut by 3 bases, the J end by 7 bases, with 13 bases between. Germline V lookup: CDR1 LGHNA, CDR2 YNFKEQ. CDR3 size: 14 residues. The CDR3 sequence is CASSHWGLGQPQHF. CDR3 coding DNA: TGTGCCAGCAGCCACTGGGGGCTCGGGCAGCCCCAGCATTTT.

For this clone: This same CDR3 is encoded by further DNA sequences in the sample. The chain has TRBV20-1 and TRBJ1-5; TRBD1 matches 7 bases. The CDR3 is 13 residues long. Per germline, CDR1 DFQATT and CDR2 SNEGSKA (reference sequence). V lost 3 bases to trimming and J lost 2 bases; unmatched junction nucleotides: 1. The DNA of the CDR3 is TGCAGTGCTAGTACAGGGGGCAATCAGCCCCAGCATTTT. Translation gives CSASTGGNQPQHF.

V and J are TRBV6-5 and TRBJ1-5; perhaps TRBD1 as D (6 bases). Germline V gene lookup returns CDR1 MNHEY and CDR2 SVGAGI. This CDR3 is 14 amino acids long. The ends were cut back, 6 bases at V and 3 bases at J, with 12 bases in the middle. The CDR3 loop reads CASSSTGINQPQHF. The CDR3 region has the DNA TGTGCCAGCAGCTCCACAGGGATCAATCAGCCCCAGCATTTT.

The chain is built from TRBV19 and TRBJ1-5; TRBD1 is a possible D gene (6 bases). This CDR3 comprises 20 residues. Germline V gene sequence: CDR1 LNHDA, CDR2 SQIVND (reference sequence). Trimming left V 5 bases short and J 6 bases short, with 32 bases between. In nucleotides, the CDR3 is TGTGCCAGTAGTCTCCATTTGTCTTCTTTTTTTCAGGGGAGAGGTCAGCCCCAGCATTTT. It encodes CASSLHLSSFFQGRGQPQHF.

The chain recombines TRBV5-4 with TRBJ2-3; 8 bases map to TRBD1. The CDR3 consists of 17 residues. J gave up 1 base and V 0 bases, and 7 bases lay outside the gene matches. Germline CDR1 reads SGHNT; CDR2 reads YYREEE (reference sequence). The CDR3 reads CASSLGPTGAGTDTQYF. DNA for the CDR3: TGTGCCAGCAGCTTGGGCCCGACAGGGGCCGGCACAGATACGCAGTATTTT.

This chain uses TRBV18 with TRBJ1-4; 7 bases are a match to TRBD1. The V segment lost 6 bases and the J segment 5 bases; nucleotides outside the gene matches: 9. The CDR3 is 15 amino acids. Per the germline V gene, CDR1 is KGHSH and CDR2 is LQKENI. CDR3 amino acids: CASSQDREGNEKLFF. The CDR3 nucleotides read TGTGCCAGCTCTCAAGACAGGGAGGGGAATGAAAAACTGTTTTTT.